This T cell receptor beta chain was retrieved from a study of tumor-infiltrating lymphocytes in oesophageal squamous cell carcinoma. The CDR3 loop spans 14 amino acids. CDR1 and CDR2 from the germline V gene are SGHTA and FQGNSA. Trimming cost V 4 bases and J 2 bases, with 12 bases left between them. Each CDR3 protein is one row after TCRdb ran MiXCR on the PCR reads. The data show 9,500 to 11,000 distinct CDR3 sequences, approximately 59% seen once. The J gene is TRBJ2-7, the V gene TRBV7-2, with D perhaps matching TRBD2 (5 bases). The sequence came from a female donor with esophageal squamous cell carcinoma. Sequencing used esophageal tumor tissue. The CDR3, as DNA: TGTGCCAGCAGCTCCCCCGGGGATACCTACGAGCAGTACTTC. Residues: CASSSPGDTYEQYF.